Given below is one TCR beta chain in context. With 60 Vbeta and 13 Jbeta primers, the PCR was carried out. TCRdb's table, derived via immunoSEQ multiplex PCR, lists solely in-frame clones and lacks some. The sample holds tens of thousands of clones, approximately 73% seen once. The sample belongs to a study of cytomegalovirus exposure and HLA in healthy donors. Looking at the study overall: Of approximately 400 genotyped donors, around 84% clustered with self-reported Caucasian donors.

This sequence was found in a man between 45 and 60 years old in good health and CMV-seronegative. Sample: PBMCs.

The CDR3 DNA reads as TGTGCCAGCAGCGGAGCGGGGGCCGGCACAGATACGCAGTATTTT. The encoded protein is CASSGAGAGTDTQYF. This sequence joins TRBV7-3 and TRBJ2-3; 8 bases are a match to TRBD2. The V gene end was trimmed by 5 bases and the J gene end by 1 base; junction bases not matched to a gene: 5. The CDR3 spans 15 residues. Germline CDR1 and CDR2: SGHTA and FQGTGA.